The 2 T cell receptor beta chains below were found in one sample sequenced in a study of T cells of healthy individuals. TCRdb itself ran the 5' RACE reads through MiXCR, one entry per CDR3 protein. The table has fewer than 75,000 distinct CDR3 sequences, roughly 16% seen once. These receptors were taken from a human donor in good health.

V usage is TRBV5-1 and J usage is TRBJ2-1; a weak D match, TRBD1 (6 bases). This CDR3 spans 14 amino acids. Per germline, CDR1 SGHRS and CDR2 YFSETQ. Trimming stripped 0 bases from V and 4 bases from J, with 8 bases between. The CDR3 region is CASSLDRAYNEQFF. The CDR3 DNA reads TGCGCCAGCAGCTTGGACAGGGCATACAATGAGCAGTTCTTC.

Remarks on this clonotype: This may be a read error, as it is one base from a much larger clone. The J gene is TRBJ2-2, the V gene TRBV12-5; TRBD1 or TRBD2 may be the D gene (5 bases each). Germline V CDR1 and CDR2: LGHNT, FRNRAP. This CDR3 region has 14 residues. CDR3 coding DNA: TGTGCTAGTGCCCGGGACGGTAACACCTGGGAGCTGTTTTTT. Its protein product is CASARDGNTWELFF. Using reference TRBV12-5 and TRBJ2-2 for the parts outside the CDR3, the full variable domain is DARVTQTPRHKVTEMGQEVTMRCQPILGHNTVFWYRQTMMQGLELLAYFRNRAPLDDSGMPKDRFSAEMPDATLATLKIQPSEPRDSAVYFCASARDGNTWELFFGEGSRLTVL.